These 6 T cell receptor beta chains share one sample of origin, sequenced in a study of PD-1 blockade in classical Hodgkin lymphoma. The time point is: newly diagnosed, previously untreated cHL patient sample. CD4+ T cells were purified from thawed PBMCs by negative selection. Profiled with immunoSEQ multiplex PCR; TCRdb holds only in-frame clones, not every one. The sample yields fewer than 40,000 clones, around 89% seen once. The sample consisted of CD4+ T cells from blood. The receptors stem from a human donor with classical Hodgkin lymphoma.

The J gene is TRBJ2-7, the V gene TRBV7-2; 11 bases are a match to TRBD1. The CDR3 loop spans 14 amino acids. V was clipped by 6 bases and J by 0 bases; unmatched bases: 1. Germline lookup yields CDR1 SGHTA and CDR2 FQGNSA. The CDR3, as DNA: TGTGCCAGCAGGGGGACAGGGGGCTCCTACGAGCAGTACTTC. This gives the protein CASRGTGGSYEQYF. Combining the CDR3 with reference TRBV7-2 and TRBJ2-7 gives the whole variable domain GAGVSQSPSNKVTEKGKDVELRCDPISGHTALYWYRQSLGQGLEFLIYFQGNSAPDKSGLPSDRFSAERTGGSVSTLTIQRTQQEDSAVYLCASRGTGGSYEQYFGPGTRLTVT.

The chain uses TRBV4-1 and TRBJ2-3, with 12 bases fitting TRBD1. There are 17 residues in the CDR3. Germline CDR1 and CDR2: MGHRA and YSYEKL. V lost 10 bases to trimming and J lost 4 bases; unmatched junction nucleotides: 15. CDR3 sequence reads: CATSPGQGARSADTQYF. CDR3 coding DNA: TGCGCCACCTCTCCGGGACAGGGGGCGCGTAGTGCAGATACGCAGTATTTT.

This clone was seen only once. The chain links TRBV7-2 to TRBJ1-4; TRBD1 matches 9 bases. The CDR3 is 15 residues long. The germline gives CDR1 SGHTA, CDR2 FQGNSA. The V gene end was trimmed by 3 bases and the J gene end by 8 bases; junction bases not matched to a gene: 7. The CDR3 DNA reads TGTGCCAGCAGCTTCCCGGGACAGGGTCGAGAAAAACTGTTTTTT. Amino acids: CASSFPGQGREKLFF.

In this sample, this clone turned up a few times. J is TRBJ2-1 and V is TRBV28; the match to TRBD2 covers 8 bases. V shed 6 bases, J shed 0 bases, and the junction held 4 bases outside the gene matches. This CDR3 is built from 15 residues. Germline lookup yields CDR1 MDHEN and CDR2 SYDVKM. CDR3 in DNA: TGTGCCAGCAGCGTAGCGGGGAGCTCCTACAATGAGCAGTTCTTC. The encoded protein is CASSVAGSSYNEQFF.

The chain combines TRBV29-1 with TRBJ2-7; possibly TRBD2 for D (6 bases). The CDR3 is 12 residues long. The V and J ends lost 4 bases and 6 bases respectively, with 13 bases between them. Germline V gene lookup returns CDR1 SQVTM and CDR2 ANQGSEA. This CDR3 reads CSVAGVGSEQYF. CDR3 in DNA: TGCAGCGTTGCGGGGGTGGGGTCCGAGCAGTACTTC.

The chain recombines TRBV27 with TRBJ1-5; D remains unclear. The V gene's germline CDR1 is MNHEY and CDR2 SMNVEV (reference sequence). The CDR3 runs to 12 residues. Trimming took off 5 bases at V and 4 bases at J, with 6 bases between the two ends. This chain's CDR3 is CASSRVNQPQHF. CDR3 nucleotides: TGTGCCAGCAGTCGTGTGAATCAGCCCCAGCATTTT.